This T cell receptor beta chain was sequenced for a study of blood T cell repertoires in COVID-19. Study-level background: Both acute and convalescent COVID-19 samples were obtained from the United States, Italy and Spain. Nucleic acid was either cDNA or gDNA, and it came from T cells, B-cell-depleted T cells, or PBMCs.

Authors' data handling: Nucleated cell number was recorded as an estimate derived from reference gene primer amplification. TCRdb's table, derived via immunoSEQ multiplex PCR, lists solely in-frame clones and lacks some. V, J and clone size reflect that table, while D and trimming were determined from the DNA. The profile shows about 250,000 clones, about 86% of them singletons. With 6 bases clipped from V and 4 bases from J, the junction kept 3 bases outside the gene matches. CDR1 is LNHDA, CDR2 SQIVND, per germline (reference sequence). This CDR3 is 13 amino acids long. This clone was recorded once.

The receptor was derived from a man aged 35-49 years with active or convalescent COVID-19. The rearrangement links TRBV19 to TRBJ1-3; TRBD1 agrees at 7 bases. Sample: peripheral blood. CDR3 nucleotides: TGTGCCAGTAGCGGACAGGCAGGAAACACCATATATTTT. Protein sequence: CASSGQAGNTIYF. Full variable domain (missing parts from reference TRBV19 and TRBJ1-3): DGGITQSPKYLFRKEGQNVTLSCEQNLNHDAMYWYRQDPGQGLRLIYYSQIVNDFQKGDIAEGYSVSREKKESFPLTVTSAQKNPTAFYLCASSGQAGNTIYFGEGSWLTVV.